A selection of T cell receptor beta chains follows, all from one sample in a study of CDR3 diversity in severe acne. TCRdb ran MiXCR on the PCR reads and lists one entry per CDR3 protein. The sample lists approximately 90,000 distinct CDR3 sequences, around 50% seen once, with about 9.9% in the top ten. Sequencing used blood. These receptor sequences come from a male donor with severe acne vulgaris. Both conserved end residues are part of each CDR3. The D gene is left open where the match is weak. The listing skips clone size in some rows; elsewhere it reads once, few, many or a size class.

d_gene: NA; v_gene: TRBV6-2/TRBV6-3; abundance: NA; j_gene: TRBJ2-7; CDR3aa: CASADGAVVF; CDR3nt: TGTGCCAGCGCCGACGGGGCGGTCGTTTTC
d_gene: NA; v_gene: TRBV19; abundance: few; j_gene: TRBJ1-5; CDR3aa: CASNVAPFGNQPQHF; CDR3nt: TGTGCCAGTAACGTTGCCCCCTTTGGCAATCAGCCCCAGCATTTT
d_gene: TRBD2; v_gene: TRBV4-2; abundance: few; j_gene: TRBJ2-7; CDR3aa: CASSQHPRSGSSYEQYF; CDR3nt: TGTGCCAGCAGCCAACACCCAAGGAGCGGGAGCTCCTACGAGCAGTACTTC
d_gene: TRBD1; v_gene: TRBV25-1; abundance: NA; j_gene: TRBJ1-2; CDR3aa: CASSESTVGGNYGYTF; CDR3nt: TGTGCCAGCAGCGAGTCCACGGTAGGGGGCAACTATGGCTACACCTTC
d_gene: TRBD2; v_gene: TRBV9; abundance: NA; j_gene: TRBJ2-1; CDR3aa: CASSVAGGGRAFLLVGNEQFF; CDR3nt: TGTGCCAGCAGCGTAGCGGGGGGCGGGAGGGCCTTTCTCCTTGTTGGCAATGAGCAGTTCTTC
d_gene: TRBD2; v_gene: TRBV5-4; abundance: NA; j_gene: TRBJ2-1; CDR3aa: CASSVTSGNYNEQFF; CDR3nt: TGTGCCAGCAGCGTGACTAGCGGGAACTACAATGAGCAGTTCTTC
d_gene: NA; v_gene: TRBV12-3/TRBV12-4; abundance: once; j_gene: TRBJ1-2; CDR3aa: CASSLQRGSGYTF; CDR3nt: TGTGCCAGCAGTTTACAGAGGGGGAGTGGCTACACCTTC
d_gene: TRBD2; v_gene: TRBV5-1; abundance: NA; j_gene: TRBJ2-3; CDR3aa: CASSSRTSGSPDTQYF; CDR3nt: TGCGCCAGCAGCTCACGGACTAGCGGGAGTCCAGATACGCAGTATTTT
d_gene: TRBD1; v_gene: TRBV5-4; abundance: few; j_gene: TRBJ1-1; CDR3aa: CASSSGTGRSTEAFF; CDR3nt: TGTGCCAGCAGCTCGGGGACAGGCAGGAGCACTGAAGCTTTCTTT
d_gene: TRBD2; v_gene: TRBV2; abundance: NA; j_gene: TRBJ2-1; CDR3aa: CASSQDLAGVFNEQFF; CDR3nt: TGTGCCAGCAGCCAAGATCTAGCGGGAGTTTTCAATGAGCAGTTCTTC
d_gene: NA; v_gene: TRBV7-9; abundance: few; j_gene: TRBJ2-5; CDR3aa: CASSLEGARETQYF; CDR3nt: TGTGCCAGCAGCTTAGAGGGAGCGAGAGAGACCCAGTACTTC
d_gene: TRBD1; v_gene: TRBV5-8; abundance: many; j_gene: TRBJ2-2; CDR3aa: CASSLARGRTGELFF; CDR3nt: TGTGCCAGCAGCTTGGCTAGGGGGCGGACCGGGGAGCTGTTTTTT
d_gene: TRBD1; v_gene: TRBV3-1; abundance: NA; j_gene: TRBJ2-7; CDR3aa: CASSQPRQGPYEQYF; CDR3nt: TGTGCCAGCAGCCAACCTCGACAGGGCCCCTACGAGCAGTACTTC
d_gene: NA; v_gene: TRBV29-1; abundance: once; j_gene: TRBJ2-7; CDR3aa: CSVEVEARSYEQYF; CDR3nt: TGCAGCGTTGAAGTTGAGGCACGTAGCTACGAGCAGTACTTC
d_gene: TRBD2; v_gene: TRBV19; abundance: many; j_gene: TRBJ2-7; CDR3aa: CASSTSGTSGRTYEQYF; CDR3nt: TGTGCCAGTAGTACCTCGGGTACTAGCGGGCGTACCTACGAGCAGTACTTC
d_gene: TRBD2; v_gene: TRBV20-1; abundance: many; j_gene: TRBJ2-1; CDR3aa: CSASGSGRAGDYNEQFF; CDR3nt: TGCAGTGCCTCTGGTAGCGGGAGGGCTGGGGATTACAATGAGCAGTTCTTC
d_gene: NA; v_gene: TRBV20-1; abundance: NA; j_gene: TRBJ2-7; CDR3aa: CSASDPNDSEQYF; CDR3nt: TGCAGTGCTAGTGATCCAAATGACTCCGAGCAGTACTTC
d_gene: NA; v_gene: TRBV4-3; abundance: many; j_gene: TRBJ2-1; CDR3aa: CASSQVALAGEQFF; CDR3nt: TGCGCCAGCAGCCAAGTGGCCCTAGCTGGCGAGCAGTTCTTC
d_gene: TRBD2; v_gene: TRBV7-8; abundance: NA; j_gene: TRBJ2-5; CDR3aa: CASSRMGERGIQETQYF; CDR3nt: TGTGCCAGCAGCCGCATGGGCGAGCGGGGGATCCAAGAGACCCAGTACTTC
d_gene: TRBD2; v_gene: TRBV4-3; abundance: NA; j_gene: TRBJ2-3; CDR3aa: CASSQELADTDTRYF; CDR3nt: TGCGCCAGCAGCCAAGAACTAGCGGACACAGATACGCGGTATTTT